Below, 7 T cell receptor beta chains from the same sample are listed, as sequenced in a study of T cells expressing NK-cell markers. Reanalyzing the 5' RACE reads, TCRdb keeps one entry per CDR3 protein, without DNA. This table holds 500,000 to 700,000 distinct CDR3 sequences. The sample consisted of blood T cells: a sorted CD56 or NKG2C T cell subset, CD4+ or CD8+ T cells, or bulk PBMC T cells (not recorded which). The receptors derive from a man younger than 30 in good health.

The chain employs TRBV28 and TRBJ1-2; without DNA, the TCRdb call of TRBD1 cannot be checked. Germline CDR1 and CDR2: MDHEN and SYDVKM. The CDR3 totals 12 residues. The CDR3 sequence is CAGYDWGGGYTF.

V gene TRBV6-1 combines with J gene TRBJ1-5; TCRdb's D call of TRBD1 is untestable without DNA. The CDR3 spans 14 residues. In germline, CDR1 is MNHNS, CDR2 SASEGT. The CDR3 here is CASSAPGQVQPQHF.

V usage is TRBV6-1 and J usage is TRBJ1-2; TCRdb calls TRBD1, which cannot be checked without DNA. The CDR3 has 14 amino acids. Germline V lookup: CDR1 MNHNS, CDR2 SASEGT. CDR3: CASRSGLINYGYTF.

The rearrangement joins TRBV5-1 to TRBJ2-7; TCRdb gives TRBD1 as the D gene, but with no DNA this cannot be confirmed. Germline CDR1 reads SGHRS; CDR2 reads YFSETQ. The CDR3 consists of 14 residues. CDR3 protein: CASSFRDVSYEQYF. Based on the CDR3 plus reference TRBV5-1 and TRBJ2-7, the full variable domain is KAGVTQTPRYLIKTRGQQVTLSCSPISGHRSVSWYQQTPGQGLQFLFEYFSETQRNKGNFPGRFSGRQFSNSRSEMNVSTLELGDSALYLCASSFRDVSYEQYFGPGTRLTVT.

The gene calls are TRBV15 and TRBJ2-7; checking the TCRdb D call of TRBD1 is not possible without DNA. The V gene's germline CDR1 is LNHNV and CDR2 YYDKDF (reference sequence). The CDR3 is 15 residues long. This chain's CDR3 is CATRSNGQGGHEQYF. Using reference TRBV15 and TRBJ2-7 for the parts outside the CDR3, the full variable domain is DAMVIQNPRYQVTQFGKPVTLSCSQTLNHNVMYWYQQKSSQAPKLLFHYYDKDFNNEADTPDNFQSRRPNTSFCFLDIRSPGLGDTAMYLCATRSNGQGGHEQYFGPGTRLTVT.

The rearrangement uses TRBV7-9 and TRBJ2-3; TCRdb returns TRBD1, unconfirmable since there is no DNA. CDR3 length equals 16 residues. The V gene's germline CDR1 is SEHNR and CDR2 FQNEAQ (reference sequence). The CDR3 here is CASSPYTNPVTDTQYF.

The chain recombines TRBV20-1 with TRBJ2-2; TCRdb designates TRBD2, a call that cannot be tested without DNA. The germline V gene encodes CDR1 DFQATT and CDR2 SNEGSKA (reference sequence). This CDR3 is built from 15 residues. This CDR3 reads CSASIGGMRTGELFF.